The 26 T cell receptor beta chains below were found in one sample sequenced in a study of T cells after yellow fever vaccination (dated by TCRdb to 2018 to 2020). The sample's treatment or condition, from its label and the paper: live attenuated yellow fever vaccine strain. The library was generated by 5' RACE. The data were produced on an Illumina NovaSeq 6000. The public reads were reanalyzed by TCRdb: fastp trimming at Q25, MiXCR alignment, in-frame beta chains only. Entries that share a CDR3 protein sequence are merged under the most common genes and DNA. The sample has some 300,000 distinct CDR3 sequences on record, 8.7% of them singletons. The ten most abundant clones make up 3% to 4% of the sample. The sequencing here drew on CD4+ T cells sorted from PBMCs, taken 5 days after the yellow fever booster vaccination. The origin of the receptors is a man aged 18 to 30 who received the YFV17D yellow fever vaccine.

This clonotype appeared a few times. The CDR3 here is CASSQGRLSEAFF. The CDR3 bases are TGCGCCAGCAGCCAGGGCCGGTTGTCTGAAGCTTTCTTT. The chain carries TRBV10-2 and TRBJ1-1; D is possibly TRBD1 (5 bases). Trimming left V 6 bases short and J 6 bases short, with 14 bases between. This CDR3 is 13 amino acids long. Per the germline V gene, CDR1 is WSHSY and CDR2 is SAAADI.

This clonotype was detected a few times. The CDR3 protein is CASTVGGQATEAFF. The CDR3, as DNA: TGTGCCAGCACGGTGGGGGGACAGGCAACTGAAGCTTTCTTT. The chain employs TRBV9 and TRBJ1-1, with 8 bases identical to TRBD1. The V segment lost 6 bases and the J segment 5 bases; nucleotides outside the gene matches: 9. CDR1 is SGDLS, CDR2 YYNGEE, per germline. The CDR3 length is 14 residues. Together with reference TRBV9 and TRBJ1-1, the CDR3 gives the full variable domain: DSGVTQTPKHLITATGQRVTLRCSPRSGDLSVYWYQQSLDQGLQFLIQYYNGEERAKGNILERFSAQQFPDLHSELNLSSLELGDSALYFCASTVGGQATEAFFGQGTRLTVV.

This sequence joins TRBV20-1 and TRBJ2-7, with no clear D. V was cut by 1 base and J by 2 bases, with 6 bases left in between. The CDR3 is made up of 12 amino acids. Germline CDR1 and CDR2: DFQATT and SNEGSKA (reference sequence). The CDR3: CSARGSPYEQYV. The CDR3 region has the DNA TGCAGTGCTAGAGGGTCGCCCTACGAGCAGTACGTC.

This clonotype was detected many times. The chain employs TRBV6-2 or TRBV6-3 and TRBJ2-1; no clear D. Trimming took 7 bases from V and 4 from J, leaving 8 bases between them. The germline gives CDR1 MNHEY, CDR2 SVGEGT. The CDR3 length is 12 residues. The CDR3 loop is CASKRLYNEQFF. In nucleotides, the CDR3 is TGTGCCAGCAAACGGCTTTACAATGAGCAGTTCTTC.

This clonotype appeared a few times. The J gene is TRBJ2-1, the V gene TRBV7-2; D unclear. V was shortened by 5 bases and J by 9 bases, with 17 bases between the two germline ends. The CDR3 loop spans 14 amino acids. Germline loops: CDR1 SGHTA, CDR2 FQGNSA. The CDR3, as DNA: TGTGCCAGCAGCCCCTCCCTCTCCCGCCCTGAGCAGTTCTTC. This gives the protein CASSPSLSRPEQFF.

This clonotype was detected many times. The chain uses TRBV28 and TRBJ2-7, with 10 bases that match TRBD1. CDR1 MDHEN and CDR2 SYDVKM come from the germline V gene. The CDR3 runs to 15 residues. V was pared by 4 bases and J by 3 bases, with 6 bases of the junction left unmatched. CDR3 region: CASSSTGQGGYEQYV. Here the CDR3 DNA reads TGTGCCAGCAGTTCCACTGGACAGGGGGGCTACGAGCAGTACGTC.

This clonotype has only a few counts. The V gene is TRBV9, the J gene TRBJ2-7; a possible D gene is TRBD2 (5 bases). Between the trimmed V and J ends, which lost 0 bases and 1 base, there was a span of 11 bases. CDR1 is SGDLS, CDR2 YYNGEE, per germline. The CDR3 length is 15 residues. In DNA form, the CDR3 reads TGTGCCAGCAGCGTAGCCTCGGGAACTTCCTACGAGCAGTACTTC. It is translated as CASSVASGTSYEQYF.

The sample holds a few counts of this clonotype. The rearrangement joins TRBV7-6 to TRBJ2-3; D is undetermined. Trimming stripped 5 bases from V and 4 bases from J, with 7 bases between. The CDR3 covers 12 residues. Germline V gene sequence: CDR1 SGHVS, CDR2 FNYEAQ. This CDR3 is CASSTRSDTQYF. The CDR3, as DNA: TGTGCCAGCAGCACCCGTTCAGATACGCAGTATTTT. The complete variable domain, with remaining parts taken from reference TRBV7-6 and TRBJ2-3, reads GAGVSQSPRYKVTKRGQDVALRCDPISGHVSLYWYRQALGQGPEFLTYFNYEAQQDKSGLPNDRFSAERPEGSISTLTIQRTEQRDSAMYRCASSTRSDTQYFGPGTRLTVL.

This clonotype was seen a handful of times. This chain links TRBV10-3 with TRBJ2-3, with a weak D call TRBD1 (6 bases). The germline gives CDR1 ENHRY, CDR2 SYGVKD. This CDR3 has 13 amino acids. V was cut by 5 bases and J by 6 bases, with 12 bases left in between. The CDR3 DNA reads TGTGCCATCAGTAAACCAGGGGCGGATACGCAGTATTTT. This codes for CAISKPGADTQYF.

This chain connects TRBV4-3 to TRBJ2-2, with a tentative D call TRBD1 (7 bases). CDR1 and CDR2 (germline): LGHNA, YSLEER. CDR3 size: 16 residues. V was cut by 0 bases and J by 4 bases, with 12 bases left in between. The DNA of the CDR3 is TGCGCCAGCAGCCAAGATCCGCAGGGGGGCACCGGGGAGCTGTTTTTT. As protein: CASSQDPQGGTGELFF.

In its sample, this clonotype was seen a few times. The chain has TRBV3-1 and TRBJ2-5, with D possibly TRBD2 on 5 matching bases. The germline V and J ends were trimmed by 4 bases and 7 bases, with 10 bases remaining between them. CDR3 size: 12 residues. Germline V lookup: CDR1 LGHDT, CDR2 YNNKEL (reference sequence). DNA for the CDR3: TGTGCCAGCAGCCTCTTAGAGGGGACCCAGTACTTC. It translates to CASSLLEGTQYF.

This clonotype was seen a handful of times. The chain is built from TRBV25-1 and TRBJ2-7; D possibly corresponds to TRBD1 (6 bases). This CDR3 contains 13 residues. With 4 bases removed from V and 6 bases from J, the gap between germline ends came to 13 bases. CDR1 is MGHDK, CDR2 SYGVNS, per germline. Here the CDR3 DNA reads TGTGCCAGCAGTGGAGATTACAGGGCCGAGCAGTACTTC. It encodes CASSGDYRAEQYF.

The table lists this clonotype with a few counts. V is TRBV20-1 and J is TRBJ1-1; possible D gene TRBD1, 6 bases. The germline CDR1 and CDR2 sequences are DFQATT and SNEGSKA (reference sequence). Between the trimmed V and J ends, which lost 0 bases and 6 bases, there was a span of 14 bases. This CDR3 comprises 14 residues. The CDR3 coding sequence is TGCAGTGCTAGAGATCGACGGGGGCTCCCTGAAGCTTTCTTT. Protein product: CSARDRRGLPEAFF.

The chain has TRBV12-3 or TRBV12-4 and TRBJ2-1; D may correspond to TRBD1 or TRBD2 (5 bases each). This CDR3 has 16 amino acids. V was shortened by 6 bases and J by 4 bases, with 19 bases between the two germline ends. CDR3 nucleotides: TGTGCCAGCAGCTCACGGGACGCCGGCCGGTACAATGAGCAGTTCTTC. Translation: CASSSRDAGRYNEQFF.

The sample holds a few counts of this clonotype. The rearrangement uses TRBV19 and TRBJ2-1; 9 bases align to TRBD1. The CDR3 loop spans 13 amino acids. The trim removed 4 bases at V and 10 bases at J, leaving 5 bases unmatched. Per germline, CDR1 LNHDA and CDR2 SQIVND (reference sequence). The chain's CDR3 is CASSRTGGWEQFF. The CDR3 bases are TGTGCCAGTAGTAGAACAGGGGGCTGGGAGCAGTTCTTC.

V gene TRBV24-1 combines with J gene TRBJ2-3; D might be TRBD1 (6 bases). CDR1 and CDR2 from the germline V gene are KGHDR and SFDVKD. The CDR3 has 13 residues. V gave up 5 bases and J gave up 3 bases, with 8 bases separating them. The CDR3 DNA reads as TGTGCCACCAGTGGACAGGCAACAGATACGCAGTATTTT. This gives the protein CATSGQATDTQYF.

Written as DNA, the CDR3 is TGCAGTGCTGGACCCCAGCGGGGGGGCGTCGGTGAGCAGTTCTTC. As protein: CSAGPQRGGVGEQFF. This chain links TRBV20-1 with TRBJ2-1; 10 bases map to TRBD2. In germline, CDR1 is DFQATT, CDR2 SNEGSKA (reference sequence). CDR3 length: 15 residues. V shed 5 bases and J 9 bases; nucleotides not matched to a gene: 13.

V is TRBV5-1 and J is TRBJ1-4, with a tentative D call TRBD1 (5 bases). The CDR3 has 14 residues. Per germline, CDR1 SGHRS and CDR2 YFSETQ. V was pared by 3 bases and J by 5 bases, with 11 bases between. The CDR3 sequence: CASSSYRQNEKLFF. CDR3 nucleotides: TGCGCCAGCAGCTCCTACCGACAGAATGAAAAACTGTTTTTT.

The rearrangement joins TRBV29-1 to TRBJ1-2; D unresolved. V lost 3 bases and J lost 6, with 11 bases in between. The CDR3 has 12 residues. Germline V gene data show CDR1 as SQVTM and CDR2 as ANQGSEA. The CDR3 bases are TGCAGCGTTGATTTGTCGGGGAATGGCTACACCTTC. Residues: CSVDLSGNGYTF.

This clonotype was counted between two and nine times. This sequence joins TRBV5-1 and TRBJ2-2; D is possibly TRBD1 (5 bases). The V gene's germline CDR1 is SGHRS and CDR2 YFSETQ. The CDR3 is 15 amino acids. Trimming took off 5 bases at V and 3 bases at J, with 14 bases between the two ends. The CDR3 sequence is CASRPARADTGELFF. The CDR3 region has the DNA TGCGCCAGCAGACCCGCCAGGGCAGACACCGGGGAGCTGTTTTTT. The variable domain in full, completed from reference TRBV5-1 and TRBJ2-2, reads KAGVTQTPRYLIKTRGQQVTLSCSPISGHRSVSWYQQTPGQGLQFLFEYFSETQRNKGNFPGRFSGRQFSNSRSEMNVSTLELGDSALYLCASRPARADTGELFFGEGSRLTVL.

The chain joins TRBV2 to TRBJ2-3; D may be TRBD1 or TRBD2 (5 bases each). CDR3 length equals 14 residues. CDR1 and CDR2 (germline): SNHLY, FYNNEI. The germline V and J ends were trimmed by 2 bases and 1 base, with 7 bases remaining between them. The CDR3 sequence: CASSEQGGTDTQYF. CDR3 DNA: TGTGCCAGCAGTGAACAGGGAGGCACAGATACGCAGTATTTT.

This clonotype has more than one count but fewer than ten. The V and J genes are TRBV5-4 and TRBJ1-6; TRBD1 matches 7 bases. CDR1 SGHNT and CDR2 YYREEE come from the germline V gene (reference sequence). This CDR3 contains 14 residues. The V gene end was trimmed by 4 bases and the J gene end by 6 bases; junction bases not matched to a gene: 4. For the CDR3, the DNA is TGTGCCAGCAGCCAGGGACAGTTTAATTCACCCCTCCACTTT. Its translation: CASSQGQFNSPLHF.

This clonotype showed up many times. The rearrangement uses TRBV10-3 and TRBJ2-3; weak D call: TRBD1 (5 bases). The CDR3 sequence is 12 residues long. Germline V CDR1 and CDR2: ENHRY, SYGVKD. Trimming removed 3 bases at V and 5 bases at J, with 6 bases between. The CDR3 loop is CAISDRGDTQYF. The DNA of the CDR3 is TGTGCCATCAGTGATAGGGGAGATACGCAGTATTTT.

This chain links TRBV7-3 with TRBJ2-3, with 9 bases lining up with TRBD2. The CDR3 loop spans 16 amino acids. V was clipped by 4 bases and J by 3 bases; unmatched bases: 8. CDR1 is SGHTA and CDR2 is FQGTGA in the germline V gene. The CDR3 region has the DNA TGTGCCAGCAGCTCCCGCGGGGGGGGTAAGACAGATACGCAGTATTTT. This sequence encodes CASSSRGGGKTDTQYF.

This clonotype has more than one count but fewer than ten. This chain connects TRBV24-1 to TRBJ2-3; D is ambiguous. Trimming took off 4 bases at V and 1 base at J, with 11 bases between the two ends. This CDR3 is built from 15 residues. Germline V CDR1 and CDR2: KGHDR, SFDVKD. The CDR3 loop reads CATSDPFGGTDTQYF. The CDR3 nucleotides read TGTGCCACCAGTGACCCGTTTGGGGGCACAGATACGCAGTATTTT.

This clonotype was recorded a few times. This sequence joins TRBV5-4 and TRBJ1-1; a weak D match, TRBD1 (6 bases). The germline V and J ends were trimmed by 4 bases and 6 bases, with 13 bases remaining between them. Germline values: CDR1 SGHNT, CDR2 YYREEE (reference sequence). CDR3 length equals 13 residues. In DNA, the CDR3 is TGTGCCAGCAGCCAGCAGACAGGACCTGAAGCTTTCTTT. Its protein product is CASSQQTGPEAFF.